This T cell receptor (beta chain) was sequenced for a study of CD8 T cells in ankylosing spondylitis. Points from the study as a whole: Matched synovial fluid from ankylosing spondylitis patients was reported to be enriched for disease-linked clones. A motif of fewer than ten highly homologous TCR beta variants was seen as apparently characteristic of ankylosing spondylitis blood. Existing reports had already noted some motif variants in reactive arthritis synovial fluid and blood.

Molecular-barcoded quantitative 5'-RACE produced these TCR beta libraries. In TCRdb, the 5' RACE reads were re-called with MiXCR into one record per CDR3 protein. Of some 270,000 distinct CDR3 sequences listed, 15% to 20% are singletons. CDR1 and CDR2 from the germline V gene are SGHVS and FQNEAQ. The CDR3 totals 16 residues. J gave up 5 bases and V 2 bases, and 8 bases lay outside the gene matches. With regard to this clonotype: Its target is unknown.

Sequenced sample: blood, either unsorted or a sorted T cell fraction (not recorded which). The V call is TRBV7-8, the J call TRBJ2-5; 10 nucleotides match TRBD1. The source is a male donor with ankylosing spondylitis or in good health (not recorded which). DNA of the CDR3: TGTGCCAGCAGCTTAAAGGGACAGGGGTTTTTGGAGACCCAGTACTTC. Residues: CASSLKGQGFLETQYF.